These T cell receptor beta chains were read from a single sample in a study of tumor-infiltrating lymphocytes in oesophageal squamous cell carcinoma. One entry per CDR3 protein results from TCRdb running MiXCR on the PCR reads. The data hold just under 20,000 distinct CDR3 sequences, with 35% to 50% observed a single time. The sample was normal esophageal tissue next to the tumor. The receptors stem from a male donor with esophageal squamous cell carcinoma. CDR3s include the opening cysteine and the closing phenylalanine or tryptophan. A D gene is named only where the DNA matches it firmly. Size tells how often a clone was seen (once, few, many) or the class of an expanded clone, and some rows leave it out.

clone size	V gene	D gene	J gene	CDR3 protein	CDR3 DNA
many	TRBV6-1	.	TRBJ1-1	CASSPLLGGGTEAFF	TGTGCCAGCAGTCCTCTCTTGGGGGGCGGCACTGAAGCTTTCTTT
.	TRBV7-2	.	TRBJ2-5	CASSLRLSQETQYF	TGTGCCAGCAGCTTAAGACTCAGCCAAGAGACCCAGTACTTC
.	TRBV5-8	.	TRBJ2-5	CASSWPGALAPPAF	TGTGCCAGCAGCTGGCCCGGGGCCCTTGCCCCACCTGCCTTC
.	TRBV10-3	.	TRBJ2-6	CAISATRAHVLWLHLRF	.
.	TRBV12-3/TRBV12-4	.	TRBJ2-5	CASSLGLQETQYF	TGTGCCAGCAGTTTAGGACTTCAAGAGACCCAGTACTTC
many	TRBV12-5	TRBD1	TRBJ1-2	CASGSTGVGGYTF	TGTGCTAGTGGTTCCACAGGGGTAGGAGGCTACACCTTC
few	TRBV19	TRBD1	TRBJ1-1	CASRKHRDRVFGNTEAFF	TGTGCCAGTAGAAAACACCGGGACAGGGTTTTCGGGAACACTGAAGCTTTCTTT
.	TRBV28	.	TRBJ1-2	CASSPPAFGYTF	TGTGCCAGCAGTCCCCCGGCGTTTGGCTACACCTTC
.	TRBV28	.	TRBJ1-5	CAHGRQPQHF	TGTGCCCATGGGAGGCAGCCCCAGCATTTT
many	TRBV6-1	.	TRBJ1-1	CASSDGHPPHDTEAFF	TGTGCCAGCAGTGACGGCCACCCCCCCCACGACACTGAAGCTTTCTTT
.	TRBV6-4	.	TRBJ2-3	CASSEGLNTGELYF	TGTGCCAGCAGTGAGGGACTGAACACCGGGGAGCTGTATTTT
.	TRBV14	.	TRBJ1-1	CASSQVTASADEAFF	TGTGCCAGCAGCCAAGTCACCGCATCAGCGGACGAAGCTTTCTTT
many	TRBV27	.	TRBJ2-5	CASRRSGETQYF	TGTGCCAGCAGGCGATCGGGGGAGACCCAGTACTTC
many	TRBV5-5	.	TRBJ2-7	CASSPSRTHYEQYF	TGTGCCAGCAGCCCCTCCCGGACCCACTACGAGCAGTACTTC
.	TRBV7-2	.	TRBJ2-7	CASSLALMGLSSYEQYF	TGTGCCAGCAGCTTAGCGCTTATGGGCCTGAGCTCCTACGAGCAGTACTTC
.	TRBV10-3	TRBD2	TRBJ2-5	CAIRPGLAGALDNEEYF	TGTGCCATCAGACCGGGACTAGCGGGAGCTCTTGACAATGAGGAGTACTTC
.	TRBV7-9	TRBD2	TRBJ2-3	CASSLSSGSTDTQYF	TGTGCCAGCAGCTTATCTAGCGGTAGCACAGATACGCAGTATTTT
many	TRBV6-6	.	TRBJ2-3	CASSYRESDTQYF	TGTGCCAGCAGTTACCGGGAATCAGATACGCAGTATTTT
many	TRBV7-9	.	TRBJ2-6	CASSPPGHLSSGANVLTF	TGTGCCAGCAGCCCGCCGGGACATCTTTCCTCTGGGGCCAACGTCCTGACTTTC
.	TRBV7-4	.	TRBJ1-6	CASSHWTYEQHF	TGTGCCAGCAGCCACTGGACCTACGAGCAGCACTTT
.	TRBV4-1	.	TRBJ1-1	CASSQDRVRQGRVNTEAFF	TGCGCCAGCAGCCAAGATCGAGTTCGTCAGGGGAGAGTGAACACTGAAGCTTTCTTT
many	TRBV5-5	.	TRBJ1-1	CASSLDLNTEAFF	TGTGCCAGCAGCTTGGACTTGAACACTGAAGCTTTCTTT
.	TRBV7-2	TRBD2	TRBJ2-2	CASSLAQRGAGTGELFF	TGTGCCAGCAGCTTAGCGCAGCGGGGGGCGGGCACCGGGGAGCTGTTTTTT
.	TRBV7-9	.	TRBJ2-1	CASSLQGGQYNEQFF	TGTGCCAGCAGCTTACAGGGGGGGCAGTACAATGAGCAGTTCTTC
many	TRBV2	TRBD1	TRBJ2-5	CASRGQGETQYF	TGTGCCAGCAGGGGACAGGGAGAGACCCAGTACTTC
medium-sized	TRBV12-3/TRBV12-4	.	TRBJ1-2	CASSFSDTLINYGYTF	TGTGCCAGCAGTTTCTCGGATACTCTAATAAACTATGGCTACACCTTC
.	TRBV2	TRBD2	TRBJ2-7	CASGLAGPEQYF	TGTGCCAGCGGACTAGCGGGGCCCGAGCAGTACTTC
once	TRBV7-6	.	TRBJ2-7	CASSLRSSGTLTDTQYF	TGTGCCAGCAGCTTAAGGTCCAGCGGGACACTCACAGATACGCAGTACTTC
.	TRBV11-2	TRBD1	TRBJ2-1	CASSLMQGAYNEQFF	TGTGCCAGCAGCTTAATGCAGGGGGCGTACAATGAGCAGTTCTTC
many	TRBV28	.	TRBJ2-7	CASRGRGYEQYF	TGTGCCAGCAGGGGCAGGGGATACGAGCAGTACTTC
many	TRBV11-2	.	TRBJ2-3	CASSSRGYTDTQYF	TGTGCCAGCAGCTCTCGGGGATACACAGATACGCAGTATTTT
few	TRBV15	.	TRBJ2-7	CATSTGTGNYEQYF	TGTGCCACCAGCACCGGGACGGGGAACTACGAGCAGTACTTC
.	TRBV12-3/TRBV12-4	TRBD2	TRBJ2-1	CASSPHPRGSSNEQFF	TGTGCCAGCAGCCCCCATCCCCGCGGGAGTAGCAATGAGCAGTTCTTC
.	TRBV7-2	.	TRBJ2-3	CASSLAPASTDTQYF	TGTGCCAGCAGCTTAGCGCCGGCTAGCACAGATACGCAGTATTTT
.	TRBV6-8	TRBD1	TRBJ1-1	CASRPLDRENTEAFF	TGTGCCAGCAGGCCACTCGACAGGGAGAACACTGAAGCTTTCTTT
.	TRBV4-3	TRBD1	TRBJ1-5	CASSQGTGDGLHF	TGCGCCAGCAGCCAGGGGACAGGGGACGGTTTGCATTTT
.	TRBV10-3	.	TRBJ2-7	CAISDTGSRSYEQYF	TGTGCCATCAGCGACACAGGGTCCAGGTCCTACGAGCAGTACTTC
large	TRBV7-2	.	TRBJ2-3	CASSLLSATDTQYF	TGTGCCAGCAGCTTATTGTCCGCAACAGATACGCAGTATTTT
.	TRBV28	.	TRBJ2-4	CASSYKHIQYF	TGTGCCAGCAGTTATAAGCACATTCAGTACTTC
.	TRBV7-6	.	TRBJ2-3	CASSLSGAGGTDTQYF	TGTGCCAGCAGCTTATCCGGTGCGGGTGGGACAGATACGCAGTATTTT
many	TRBV6-1	.	TRBJ1-3	CASKESTGNTIYF	TGTGCCAGCAAAGAATCGACTGGAAACACCATATATTTT
.	TRBV10-3	TRBD2	TRBJ2-3	CAISESPWGPSGNTDTQYF	TGTGCCATCAGTGAGTCCCCTTGGGGTCCTAGCGGGAACACAGATACGCAGTATTTT
.	TRBV28	TRBD2	TRBJ2-3	CASSPGLAGGDTQYF	TGTGCCAGCAGCCCAGGACTAGCGGGAGGAGATACGCAGTATTTT
many	TRBV24-1	TRBD2	TRBJ2-5	CATSDPAGTSGSFGGETQYF	TGTGCCACCAGTGATCCAGCGGGGACTAGCGGGAGTTTTGGTGGAGAGACCCAGTACTTC
few	TRBV20-1	.	TRBJ1-1	CSARGVGEAFF	TGCAGTGCTAGAGGGGTGGGCGAGGCTTTCTTT
many	TRBV7-9	.	TRBJ2-3	CASSLGSWGRNTQYF	TGTGCCAGCAGCTTAGGGTCGTGGGGGAGGAATACGCAGTATTTT
few	TRBV7-7	.	TRBJ2-7	CASSLDTGYEQYF	TGTGCTAGCAGCTTAGATACGGGGTACGAGCAGTACTTC
few	TRBV3-1	.	TRBJ2-2	CASSQDLLNTGELFF	TGTGCCAGCAGCCAAGATCTGCTAAACACCGGGGAGCTGTTTTTT
.	TRBV7-3	TRBD2	TRBJ2-5	CASMMTSGRGEQYF	TGTGCCAGCATGATGACTAGCGGGAGGGGGGAGCAGTACTTC
many	TRBV7-2	TRBD2	TRBJ2-1	CASSLPRVVGGNEQFF	TGTGCCAGCAGCTTACCGCGAGTGGTGGGGGGGAATGAGCAGTTCTTC
medium-sized	TRBV7-9	.	TRBJ1-2	CASSLGGGNGYTF	TGTGCCAGCAGCTTAGGGGGCGGAAATGGCTACACCTTC
many	TRBV11-2	.	TRBJ2-1	CASSSRIGRFNSPLHF	TGTGCCAGCAGCTCCCGGATCGGAAGATTTAATTCACCCCTCCACTTC
.	TRBV7-2	TRBD2	TRBJ2-1	CASSLEYGLAGGHRHEQFF	TGTGCCAGCAGCTTAGAGTATGGGCTAGCGGGAGGGCACAGGCATGAGCAGTTCTTC
.	TRBV7-3	TRBD1	TRBJ1-2	CASSLTSGQFPYGYTF	TGTGCCAGCAGCTTAACTTCGGGACAGTTCCCCTATGGCTACACCTTC
few	TRBV13	.	TRBJ2-3	CASSLRGGVETQYF	TGTGCCAGCAGCCTAAGGGGTGGGGTGGAGACGCAGTATTTT